These T cell receptor beta chains were read from a single sample in a study of CD8 T cells in ankylosing spondylitis. TCRdb re-called the 5' RACE reads through MiXCR, storing one row per CDR3 protein. The sample lists fewer than 400,000 distinct CDR3 sequences, approximately 8.2% occurring once. The sample taken for sequencing was blood, either unsorted or a sorted T cell fraction (not recorded which). These TCRs come from a male donor with ankylosing spondylitis. Each CDR3 is given with its conserved first and last residue. D genes are given only for firm matches. Rows may omit the clone size; those that give it use once, few, many or a size class.

clone size: many
V gene: TRBV12-3/TRBV12-4
J gene: TRBJ1-6
D gene: NA
CDR3 DNA: TGTGCCAGCAGTTTAAATGGCTACTATAATTCACCCCTCCACTTT
CDR3 protein: CASSLNGYYNSPLHF

clone size: few
V gene: TRBV7-2
J gene: TRBJ1-5
D gene: NA
CDR3 DNA: TGTGCCAGCAGCTTAGTCTCGGGAAATCAGCCCCAGCATTTT
CDR3 protein: CASSLVSGNQPQHF

clone size: many
V gene: TRBV4-3
J gene: TRBJ2-4
D gene: TRBD2
CDR3 DNA: TGCGCCAGCAGCCAAGAACTAGCGCTAGCCAAAAACATTCAGTACTTC
CDR3 protein: CASSQELALAKNIQYF

clone size: NA
V gene: TRBV24-1
J gene: TRBJ2-3
D gene: NA
CDR3 DNA: TGTGCCACCAGTGATTCTGCGGAAAGGGTGGATACGCAGTATTTT
CDR3 protein: CATSDSAERVDTQYF

clone size: few
V gene: TRBV12-3/TRBV12-4
J gene: TRBJ1-4
D gene: NA
CDR3 DNA: TGTGCCAGCAGTTTAGGGCAGGGCGCTGACTACGCAACTAATGAAAAACTGTTTTTT
CDR3 protein: CASSLGQGADYATNEKLFF

clone size: few
V gene: TRBV27
J gene: TRBJ2-1
D gene: TRBD2
CDR3 DNA: TGTGCCAGCAGTTTTCGAATCGGGCTAGCGGGAGAAAGCGTCAATGAGCAGTTCTTC
CDR3 protein: CASSFRIGLAGESVNEQFF

clone size: NA
V gene: TRBV24-1
J gene: TRBJ2-2
D gene: NA
CDR3 DNA: TGTGCCACCAGTGACCATCGCACAGAACTAAGGAGGGAGCTGTTTTTT
CDR3 protein: CATSDHRTELRRELFF

clone size: few
V gene: TRBV28
J gene: TRBJ1-5
D gene: TRBD1
CDR3 DNA: TGTGCCAGCAGTTTACTGGACAGGGGTGCCAATCAGCCCCAGCATTTT
CDR3 protein: CASSLLDRGANQPQHF

clone size: NA
V gene: TRBV12-2
J gene: TRBJ2-5
D gene: NA
CDR3 DNA: TGTGCAAGTCGAATTCCTACTCGACGCAGGGAGACCCAGTACTTC
CDR3 protein: CASRIPTRRRETQYF

clone size: few
V gene: TRBV20-1
J gene: TRBJ1-1
D gene: NA
CDR3 DNA: TGCAGTGCTAGAGTAACCGGGCTTAGGGGCGCTGAAGCTTTCTTT
CDR3 protein: CSARVTGLRGAEAFF

clone size: few
V gene: TRBV7-2
J gene: TRBJ1-5
D gene: NA
CDR3 DNA: TGTGCCACCAGGGTCCACCCTGAATATCAGCCCCAGCATTTT
CDR3 protein: CATRVHPEYQPQHF

clone size: NA
V gene: TRBV6-5
J gene: TRBJ2-1
D gene: NA
CDR3 DNA: TGTGCCAGCAGTTTTGGTGACTCGGGCTACAATGAGCAGTTCTTC
CDR3 protein: CASSFGDSGYNEQFF

clone size: many
V gene: TRBV20-1
J gene: TRBJ2-1
D gene: NA
CDR3 DNA: TGCAGTGCTAGCAGCTTACTAGTTGGGAATGAGCAGTTCTTC
CDR3 protein: CSASSLLVGNEQFF

clone size: few
V gene: TRBV15
J gene: TRBJ2-4
D gene: NA
CDR3 DNA: TGTGCCACCAGCAAACGGACGGGAGTCTTCGGAAACATTCAGTACTTC
CDR3 protein: CATSKRTGVFGNIQYF

clone size: many
V gene: TRBV19
J gene: TRBJ2-3
D gene: NA
CDR3 DNA: TGTGCCAGTAGTATGCCCGTCGAGGACGGCACAGATACGCAGTATTTT
CDR3 protein: CASSMPVEDGTDTQYF

clone size: few
V gene: TRBV27
J gene: TRBJ2-7
D gene: NA
CDR3 DNA: TGTGCCAGCAGTTTAAATACAGGGCTGAGCGAGCAGTACTTC
CDR3 protein: CASSLNTGLSEQYF

clone size: NA
V gene: TRBV7-2
J gene: TRBJ2-3
D gene: NA
CDR3 DNA: TGTGCCAGCAGCCCCCCGTTGGGACTTTCAGATACGCAGTATTTT
CDR3 protein: CASSPPLGLSDTQYF

clone size: many
V gene: TRBV29-1
J gene: TRBJ2-5
D gene: NA
CDR3 DNA: TGCAGCGGTGGATGGCAAGAGACCCAGTACTTC
CDR3 protein: CSGGWQETQYF

clone size: many
V gene: TRBV19
J gene: TRBJ2-7
D gene: NA
CDR3 DNA: TGTGCCAGTAGTATCGGAATCGATTCATACGAGCAGTACTTC
CDR3 protein: CASSIGIDSYEQYF

clone size: few
V gene: TRBV6-1
J gene: TRBJ2-1
D gene: NA
CDR3 DNA: TGTGCCAGCAGTGAGTGGGGGCGGAGCTCCTACAATGAGCAGTTCTTC
CDR3 protein: CASSEWGRSSYNEQFF

clone size: few
V gene: TRBV6-2/TRBV6-3
J gene: TRBJ1-4
D gene: NA
CDR3 DNA: TGTGCCAGCAGCCTCGGAGGGGCCACTAATGAAAAACTGTTTTTT
CDR3 protein: CASSLGGATNEKLFF

clone size: NA
V gene: TRBV19
J gene: TRBJ1-1
D gene: NA
CDR3 DNA: TGTGCCAGTAGTATCGGGACTCTCACTGAAGCTTTCTTT
CDR3 protein: CASSIGTLTEAFF

clone size: many
V gene: TRBV7-2
J gene: TRBJ2-2
D gene: NA
CDR3 DNA: TGTGCCAGCAGCTTGGCAACAGGGATTAACACCGGGGAGCTGTTTTTT
CDR3 protein: CASSLATGINTGELFF

clone size: NA
V gene: TRBV12-3/TRBV12-4
J gene: TRBJ2-1
D gene: NA
CDR3 DNA: TGTGCCAGCAGTTTAAAGACTACTGAGCAGTTCTTC
CDR3 protein: CASSLKTTEQFF

clone size: NA
V gene: TRBV11-1
J gene: TRBJ2-3
D gene: TRBD2
CDR3 DNA: TGTGCCAGCAGCTTAGTGCTAGCGGGAGGGCCTGGCACAGATACGCAGTATTTT
CDR3 protein: CASSLVLAGGPGTDTQYF

clone size: few
V gene: TRBV27
J gene: TRBJ1-1
D gene: NA
CDR3 DNA: TGTGCCAGCAGTTTTCGGTGGAACACTGAAGCTTTCTTT
CDR3 protein: CASSFRWNTEAFF

clone size: few
V gene: TRBV27
J gene: TRBJ1-2
D gene: NA
CDR3 DNA: TGTGCCAGCAGCTTCAGCCGTCCCGGGGGCAACTATGGCTACACCTTC
CDR3 protein: CASSFSRPGGNYGYTF

clone size: NA
V gene: TRBV18
J gene: TRBJ2-3
D gene: NA
CDR3 DNA: TGTGCCAGCTCACCAGCCAGGGCGAGCACAGATACGCAGTATTTT
CDR3 protein: CASSPARASTDTQYF

clone size: NA
V gene: TRBV9
J gene: TRBJ2-1
D gene: TRBD2
CDR3 DNA: TGTGCCAGCAGCGAGAAAGCGGGAGGGTACAATGAGCAGTTCTTC
CDR3 protein: CASSEKAGGYNEQFF

clone size: NA
V gene: TRBV20-1
J gene: TRBJ1-6
D gene: NA
CDR3 DNA: TGCAGTGGGATGGGACGGAATAATTCACCCCTCCACTTT
CDR3 protein: CSGMGRNNSPLHF

clone size: few
V gene: TRBV9
J gene: TRBJ2-7
D gene: TRBD1
CDR3 DNA: TGTGCCAGCAGTCGACAGGGAACTACGTCCTACGAGCAGTACTTC
CDR3 protein: CASSRQGTTSYEQYF

clone size: NA
V gene: TRBV4-1
J gene: TRBJ2-5
D gene: TRBD2
CDR3 DNA: TGCGCCAGCAGCCAAACAGGCGGGAGCGGTGAGACCCAGTACTTC
CDR3 protein: CASSQTGGSGETQYF

clone size: NA
V gene: TRBV4-2
J gene: TRBJ2-1
D gene: TRBD2
CDR3 DNA: TGTGCCAGCAGCGTATCTCGGGCTAGCGGGAGAAATGAGCAGTTCTTC
CDR3 protein: CASSVSRASGRNEQFF

clone size: many
V gene: TRBV20-1
J gene: TRBJ2-1
D gene: NA
CDR3 DNA: TGCAGTGCTAGGGGGCTGGACTGGAGCAAATTCAATGAGCAGTTCTTC
CDR3 protein: CSARGLDWSKFNEQFF

clone size: many
V gene: TRBV24-1
J gene: TRBJ2-3
D gene: TRBD2
CDR3 DNA: TGTGCCACCAGTGATTCTAGCGGAGATACGCAGTATTTT
CDR3 protein: CATSDSSGDTQYF

clone size: many
V gene: TRBV11-1
J gene: TRBJ2-1
D gene: TRBD1
CDR3 DNA: TGTGCCAGCAGGAGGACAGGGAGCACCCCCTCAATCGATGAGCAGTTCTTC
CDR3 protein: CASRRTGSTPSIDEQFF

clone size: NA
V gene: TRBV12-3/TRBV12-4
J gene: TRBJ2-7
D gene: TRBD2
CDR3 DNA: TGTGCCAGCAGCCGAACTAGCGGGAGGCCATCCGAGCAGTACTTC
CDR3 protein: CASSRTSGRPSEQYF

clone size: few
V gene: TRBV5-1
J gene: TRBJ2-3
D gene: TRBD2
CDR3 DNA: TGCGCCAGCAGCTGGACTAGCGGGAGAGAGGAAGATACGCAGTATTTT
CDR3 protein: CASSWTSGREEDTQYF

clone size: NA
V gene: TRBV29-1
J gene: TRBJ2-1
D gene: NA
CDR3 DNA: TGCAGCGTTGACGGGAGCTCCTACAATGAGCAGTTCTTC
CDR3 protein: CSVDGSSYNEQFF

clone size: many
V gene: TRBV7-2
J gene: TRBJ2-5
D gene: NA
CDR3 DNA: TGTGCCAGCAGCTTAGAGACAGCCGAAGAGACCCAGTACTTC
CDR3 protein: CASSLETAEETQYF

clone size: NA
V gene: TRBV18
J gene: TRBJ2-7
D gene: TRBD2
CDR3 DNA: TGTGCCAGCTCACCCCCTAGCGGGGTCCGCGGGGAGCAGTACTTC
CDR3 protein: CASSPPSGVRGEQYF

clone size: NA
V gene: TRBV28
J gene: TRBJ2-7
D gene: TRBD2
CDR3 DNA: TGTGCCAGCAAAGCGGGAGGCTTAAGCTCCTACGAGCAGTACTTC
CDR3 protein: CASKAGGLSSYEQYF

clone size: many
V gene: TRBV18
J gene: TRBJ2-2
D gene: NA
CDR3 DNA: TGTGCCAGCTCACCACCCCGGGTCCCCGGAATATCGAACACCGGGGAGCTGTTTTTT
CDR3 protein: CASSPPRVPGISNTGELFF

clone size: NA
V gene: TRBV20-1
J gene: TRBJ2-7
D gene: NA
CDR3 DNA: TGCAGTGCTAGAGATGCCCTAACCTACGAGCAGTACTTC
CDR3 protein: CSARDALTYEQYF

clone size: few
V gene: TRBV24-1
J gene: TRBJ2-1
D gene: NA
CDR3 DNA: TGTGCCACCAGTGTACGTGGGCCCTACAATGAGCAGTTCTTC
CDR3 protein: CATSVRGPYNEQFF

clone size: few
V gene: TRBV12-3/TRBV12-4
J gene: TRBJ2-6
D gene: NA
CDR3 DNA: TGTGCCAGCAGTTTAGGAACATCCGGGGCCAACGTCCTGACTTTC
CDR3 protein: CASSLGTSGANVLTF

clone size: NA
V gene: TRBV6-1
J gene: TRBJ2-2
D gene: NA
CDR3 DNA: TGTGCCAGCAGTGAAGTTGGGGGTGACACCGGGGAGCTGTTTTTT
CDR3 protein: CASSEVGGDTGELFF

clone size: many
V gene: TRBV12-3/TRBV12-4
J gene: TRBJ1-5
D gene: NA
CDR3 DNA: TGTGCCAGCAGTTTTTACAGAAGCAATCAGCCCCAGCATTTT
CDR3 protein: CASSFYRSNQPQHF

clone size: NA
V gene: TRBV27
J gene: TRBJ2-2
D gene: NA
CDR3 DNA: TGTGCCAGCAGTTTAATTGCGGGATCCCCCGGGGAGCTGTTTTTT
CDR3 protein: CASSLIAGSPGELFF

clone size: few
V gene: TRBV25-1
J gene: TRBJ2-2
D gene: NA
CDR3 DNA: TGTGCCAGCAGCGCGGCTCCCAACACCGGGGAGCTGTTTTTT
CDR3 protein: CASSAAPNTGELFF

clone size: few
V gene: TRBV3-1
J gene: TRBJ1-1
D gene: NA
CDR3 DNA: TGTGCCAGCAGCCAAGCCCCTGCAGGGAACACTGAAGCTTTCTTT
CDR3 protein: CASSQAPAGNTEAFF

clone size: few
V gene: TRBV7-8
J gene: TRBJ1-1
D gene: NA
CDR3 DNA: TGTGCCAGCAGCTTAGTCAGGCCCGGGGGGAACACTGAAGCTTTCTTT
CDR3 protein: CASSLVRPGGNTEAFF

clone size: NA
V gene: TRBV6-1
J gene: TRBJ2-3
D gene: NA
CDR3 DNA: TGTGCCAGCAGGCCTCTTGGCGGGCGGGCCACAGATACGCAGTATTTT
CDR3 protein: CASRPLGGRATDTQYF

clone size: many
V gene: TRBV5-1
J gene: TRBJ1-1
D gene: NA
CDR3 DNA: TGCGCCAGCAGCCTCGTCCTAGGGGGCACTGAAGCTTTCTTT
CDR3 protein: CASSLVLGGTEAFF

clone size: NA
V gene: TRBV28
J gene: TRBJ2-7
D gene: NA
CDR3 DNA: TGTGCCAGCAGGAAGGCCCGAACAGGGGGGGGGTCCTACGAGCAGTACTTC
CDR3 protein: CASRKARTGGGSYEQYF

clone size: few
V gene: TRBV20-1
J gene: TRBJ2-7
D gene: NA
CDR3 DNA: TGCAGTGCCCCCCTATCGGGAGTCTCCTACGAGCAGTACTTC
CDR3 protein: CSAPLSGVSYEQYF

clone size: NA
V gene: TRBV30
J gene: TRBJ1-5
D gene: NA
CDR3 DNA: TGTGCCTGGGACAGGAGGGGACAGCCCCAGCATTTT
CDR3 protein: CAWDRRGQPQHF

clone size: many
V gene: TRBV12-3/TRBV12-4
J gene: TRBJ2-1
D gene: TRBD2
CDR3 DNA: TGTGCCGGCGGGAGTTACAATGAGCAGTTCTTC
CDR3 protein: CAGGSYNEQFF

clone size: few
V gene: TRBV28
J gene: TRBJ2-4
D gene: TRBD1
CDR3 DNA: TGTGCCAGCAGTTCCCGCAAGACAGGGCTCAAAAACATTCAGTACTTC
CDR3 protein: CASSSRKTGLKNIQYF

clone size: NA
V gene: TRBV7-9
J gene: TRBJ2-2
D gene: NA
CDR3 DNA: TGTGCCAGCAGCGCCGGCGGAGGCCGGACCGGGGAGCTGTTTTTT
CDR3 protein: CASSAGGGRTGELFF